The clone carrying this TCR beta chain has more than one count but fewer than ten. The sample is drawn from a study of early T cells in non-severe SARS-CoV-2 infection. As part of library construction, unique molecular identifiers were attached to individual cDNA molecules. TCRdb used MiXCR to reprocess the 5' RACE reads, holding one entry per CDR3 protein. The table lists roughly 100,000 distinct CDR3 sequences, over 9.5% of them singletons. The sequenced sample was whole blood, obtained at baseline. The TCR comes from an adult who was a healthcare worker with PCR-confirmed SARS-CoV-2 infection or an uninfected control (not recorded which).

In DNA form, the CDR3 reads TGTGCCAGCAGTACCGTAGTGGATACGCAGTATTTT. Translated: CASSTVVDTQYF. This sequence joins TRBV6-6 and TRBJ2-3; D is unclear. Germline CDR1 reads MNHNY; CDR2 reads SVGAGI (reference sequence). The CDR3 has 12 amino acids. Between the trimmed V and J ends, which lost 5 bases and 6 bases, there was a span of 9 bases.